This TCR beta chain derives from a study of blood T cell repertoires in COVID-19. At the level of the study: Italy, Spain and the United States were the sources of the convalescent and acute COVID-19 samples.

V was clipped by 5 bases and J by 1 base, with 6 bases between them. This CDR3 comprises 13 residues. Germline CDR1 is LNHDA and CDR2 is SQIVND (reference sequence). Across about two dozen US areas, participants ranged in age from roughly 18 to 95 years. Study processing details: Reference gene primer amplification gave nucleated cell count estimates. TCRdb's copy holds only in-frame clones and misses some; the assay was immunoSEQ multiplex PCR. The V and J calls and the clone size are those of that table, but D and trimming were determined from the DNA. The data hold about 270,000 clones, with around 93% observed a single time. This clone was seen only a few times.

Input material: PBMCs or T cells enriched from blood (not recorded which). This chain joins TRBV19 and TRBJ1-3; D is uncertain. This TCR was recovered from a man aged 35 to 55 who had been exposed to COVID-19. The CDR3 protein is CASSPVSGNTIYF. CDR3 bases: TGTGCCAGTAGTCCGGTTTCTGGAAACACCATATATTTT.